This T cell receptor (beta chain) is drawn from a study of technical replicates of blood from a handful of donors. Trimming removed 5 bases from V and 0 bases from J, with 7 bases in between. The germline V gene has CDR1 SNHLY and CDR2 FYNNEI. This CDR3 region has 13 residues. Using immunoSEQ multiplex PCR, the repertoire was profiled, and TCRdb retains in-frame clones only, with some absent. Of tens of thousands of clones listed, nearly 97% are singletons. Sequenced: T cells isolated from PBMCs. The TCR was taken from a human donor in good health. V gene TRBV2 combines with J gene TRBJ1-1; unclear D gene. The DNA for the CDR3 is TGTGCCAGCAGTCGCGAAGTGAACACTGAAGCTTTCTTT. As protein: CASSREVNTEAFF.